This note documents a single T cell receptor (beta chain) sequence. This record comes from a study of CD8 T cells in Susac syndrome. From blood CD8+ and CD4+ T cells, TCR beta sequences were generated. The multiple sclerosis control group comprised treatment-naive patients with stable or active relapsing-remitting disease. Negative isolation was applied to CD8+ and CD4+ T cells, and FACS enrichment was applied to TEMRA cells. With random hexamers, about 0.45 to 1 ug RNA was reverse transcribed. TCR beta CDR3 was amplified by immunoSEQ covering 54 Vbeta and 13 Jbeta. Using its own MiXCR run on the immunoSEQ multiplex PCR reads, TCRdb lists one record per CDR3 protein. The sample yields approximately 70,000 distinct CDR3 sequences, just under 95% seen once. The CDR3 covers 14 residues. Germline V gives CDR1 SEHNR, CDR2 FQNEAQ (reference sequence).

Source material: CD8+ T cells from PBMCs. The TCR comes from a human donor with multiple sclerosis. The rearrangement links TRBV7-9 to TRBJ2-5, with 7 bases that match TRBD1. CDR3 nucleotide sequence: TGTGCTGCGTACTCAGGGGGTCTTCGAGAGACCCAGTACTTC. Encoded protein: CAAYSGGLRETQYF.